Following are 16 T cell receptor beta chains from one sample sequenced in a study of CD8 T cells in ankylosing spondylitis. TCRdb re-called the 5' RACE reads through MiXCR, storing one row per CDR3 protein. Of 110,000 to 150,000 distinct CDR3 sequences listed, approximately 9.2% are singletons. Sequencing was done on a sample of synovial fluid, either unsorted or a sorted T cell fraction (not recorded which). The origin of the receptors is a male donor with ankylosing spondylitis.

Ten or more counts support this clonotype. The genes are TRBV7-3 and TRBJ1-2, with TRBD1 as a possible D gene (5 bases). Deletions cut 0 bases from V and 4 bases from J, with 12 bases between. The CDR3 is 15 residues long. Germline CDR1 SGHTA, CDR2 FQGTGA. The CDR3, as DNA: TGTGCCAGCAGCTTAACTTCGGCAGGGTCCTATGGCTACACCTTC. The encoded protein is CASSLTSAGSYGYTF.

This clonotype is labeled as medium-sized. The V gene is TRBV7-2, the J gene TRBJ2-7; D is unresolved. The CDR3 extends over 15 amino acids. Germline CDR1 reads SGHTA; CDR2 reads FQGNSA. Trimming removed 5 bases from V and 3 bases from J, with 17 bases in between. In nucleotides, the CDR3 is TGTGCCAGCAGCGCGGCAGGCTCCCCCCTCTACGAGCAGTACTTC. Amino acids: CASSAAGSPLYEQYF.

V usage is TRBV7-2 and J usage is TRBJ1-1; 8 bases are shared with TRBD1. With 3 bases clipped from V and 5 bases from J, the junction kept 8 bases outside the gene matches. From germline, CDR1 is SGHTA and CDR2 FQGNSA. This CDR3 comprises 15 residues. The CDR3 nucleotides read TGTGCCAGCAGCTTCCGGGACAGGCGGCGTACTGAAGCTTTCTTT. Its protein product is CASSFRDRRRTEAFF.

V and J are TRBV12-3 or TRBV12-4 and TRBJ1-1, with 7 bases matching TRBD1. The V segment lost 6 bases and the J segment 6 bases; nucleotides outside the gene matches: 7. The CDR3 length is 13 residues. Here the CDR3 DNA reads TGTGCCAGCAGCCAACAGGGGAGGTCTGAAGCTTTCTTT. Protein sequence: CASSQQGRSEAFF.

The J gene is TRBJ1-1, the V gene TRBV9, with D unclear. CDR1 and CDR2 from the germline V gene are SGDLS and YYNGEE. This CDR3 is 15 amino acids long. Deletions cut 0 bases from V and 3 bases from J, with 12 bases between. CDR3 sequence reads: CASSVVHGVDTEAFF. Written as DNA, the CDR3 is TGTGCCAGCAGCGTAGTCCACGGGGTGGACACTGAAGCTTTCTTT.

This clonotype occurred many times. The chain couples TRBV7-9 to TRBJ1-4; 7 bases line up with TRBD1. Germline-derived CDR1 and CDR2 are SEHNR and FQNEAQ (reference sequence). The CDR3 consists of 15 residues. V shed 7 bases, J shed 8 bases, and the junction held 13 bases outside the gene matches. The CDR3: CASTRTGESYEKLFF. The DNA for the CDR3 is TGTGCCAGCACCCGTACAGGGGAGTCGTACGAAAAACTGTTTTTT.

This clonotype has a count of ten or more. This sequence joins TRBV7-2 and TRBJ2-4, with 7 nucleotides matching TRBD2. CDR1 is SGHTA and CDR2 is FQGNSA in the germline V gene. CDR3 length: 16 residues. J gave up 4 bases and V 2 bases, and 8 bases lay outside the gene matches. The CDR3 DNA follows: TGTGCCAGCAGCTTATTGGTCGGGAGGAGTAAAAACATTCAGTACTTC. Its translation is CASSLLVGRSKNIQYF.

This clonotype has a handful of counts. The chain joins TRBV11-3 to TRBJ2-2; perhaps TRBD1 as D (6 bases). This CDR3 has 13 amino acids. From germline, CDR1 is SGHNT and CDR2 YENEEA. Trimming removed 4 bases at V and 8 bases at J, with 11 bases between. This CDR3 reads CASSSNRAGELFF. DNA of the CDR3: TGTGCCAGCAGCTCGAACAGGGCTGGGGAGCTGTTTTTT. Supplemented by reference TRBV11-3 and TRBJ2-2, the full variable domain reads EAGVVQSPRYKIIEKKQPVAFWCNPISGHNTLYWYLQNLGQGPELLIRYENEEAVDDSQLPKDRFSAERLKGVDSTLKIQPAELGDSAVYLCASSSNRAGELFFGEGSRLTVL.

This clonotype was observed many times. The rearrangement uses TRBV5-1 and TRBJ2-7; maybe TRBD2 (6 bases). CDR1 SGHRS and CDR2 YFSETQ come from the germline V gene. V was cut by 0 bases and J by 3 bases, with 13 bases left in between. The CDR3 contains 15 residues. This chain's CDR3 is CASSLARDGFYEQYF. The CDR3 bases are TGCGCCAGCAGCTTGGCGCGGGACGGCTTCTACGAGCAGTACTTC.

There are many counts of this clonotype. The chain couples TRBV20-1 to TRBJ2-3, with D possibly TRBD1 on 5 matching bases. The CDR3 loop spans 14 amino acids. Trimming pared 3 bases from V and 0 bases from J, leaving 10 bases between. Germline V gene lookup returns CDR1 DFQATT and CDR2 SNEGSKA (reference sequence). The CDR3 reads CSARPDRSTDTQYF. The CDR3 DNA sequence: TGCAGTGCTAGGCCTGACAGAAGCACAGATACGCAGTATTTT.

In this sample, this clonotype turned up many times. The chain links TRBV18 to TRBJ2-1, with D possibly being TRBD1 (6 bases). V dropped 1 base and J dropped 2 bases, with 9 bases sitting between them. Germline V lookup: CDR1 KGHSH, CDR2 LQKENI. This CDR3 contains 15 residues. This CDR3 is CASSPRGLPYNEQFF. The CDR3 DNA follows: TGTGCCAGCTCACCACGGGGGCTACCCTACAATGAGCAGTTCTTC.

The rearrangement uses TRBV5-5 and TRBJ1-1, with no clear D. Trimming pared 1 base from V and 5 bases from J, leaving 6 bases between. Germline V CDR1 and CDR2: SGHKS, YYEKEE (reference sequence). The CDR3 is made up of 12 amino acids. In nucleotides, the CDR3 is TGTGCCAGCAGCTTGAAAGGGACTGAAGCTTTCTTT. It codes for CASSLKGTEAFF.

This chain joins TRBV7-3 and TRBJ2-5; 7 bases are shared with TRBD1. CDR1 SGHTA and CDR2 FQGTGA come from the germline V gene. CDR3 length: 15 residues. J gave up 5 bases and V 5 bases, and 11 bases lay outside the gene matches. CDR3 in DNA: TGTGCCAGCAGCCCAGGGGGTACTAGTTCGGAGACCCAGTACTTC. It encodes CASSPGGTSSETQYF.

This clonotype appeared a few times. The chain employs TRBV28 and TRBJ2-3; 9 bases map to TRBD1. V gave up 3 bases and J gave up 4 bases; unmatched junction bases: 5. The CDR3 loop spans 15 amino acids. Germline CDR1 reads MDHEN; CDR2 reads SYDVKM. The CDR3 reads CASSLVDRGADTQYF. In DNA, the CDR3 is TGTGCCAGCAGTTTGGTGGACAGGGGTGCAGATACGCAGTATTTT.

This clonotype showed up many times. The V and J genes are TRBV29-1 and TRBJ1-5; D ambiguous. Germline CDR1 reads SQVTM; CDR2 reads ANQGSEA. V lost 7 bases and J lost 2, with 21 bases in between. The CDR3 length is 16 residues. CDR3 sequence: CSAFNRGKGGNQPQHF. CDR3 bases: TGCAGCGCCTTTAACCGAGGGAAAGGAGGCAATCAGCCCCAGCATTTT.

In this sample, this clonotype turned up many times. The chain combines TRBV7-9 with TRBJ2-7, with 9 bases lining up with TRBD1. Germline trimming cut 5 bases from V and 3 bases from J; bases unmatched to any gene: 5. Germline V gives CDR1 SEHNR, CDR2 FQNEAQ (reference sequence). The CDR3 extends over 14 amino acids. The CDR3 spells CASSTGQGLYEQYF. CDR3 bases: TGTGCCAGCAGCACGGGACAGGGTCTCTACGAGCAGTACTTC.